The 5 T cell receptor beta chains presented below share a single source sample, sequenced in a study of Graves' ophthalmopathy and Graves' hyperthyroidism. The authors amplified TCR beta CDR3 regions from RNA transcripts. The workflow started with a first-round RT-PCR run with HTBI primers and then moved on to a second-round multiplex PCR. TCRdb fed the multiplex PCR reads into MiXCR, producing one record per CDR3 protein. Of roughly 610,000 distinct CDR3 sequences in the sample, around a fifth were seen once. Specimen: peripheral blood. The receptors were sampled from a young woman with stable Graves' hyperthyroidism. Some clones in this sample may be carry-over from other donors' samples.

Many counts were recorded for this clonotype. The rearrangement links TRBV27 to TRBJ2-7, with 12 bases lining up with TRBD2. With V trimmed by 6 bases and J by 2 bases, 11 bases remained unmatched. The germline V gene encodes CDR1 MNHEY and CDR2 SMNVEV (reference sequence). The CDR3 is 17 residues long. The CDR3 region is CASRRLSSGRGTYEQYF. In DNA, the CDR3 is TGTGCCAGCAGACGTTTGTCTAGCGGGAGGGGGACCTACGAGCAGTACTTC.

This clonotype was counted at least ten times. The chain employs TRBV29-1 and TRBJ2-7; maybe TRBD1 (6 bases). The germline CDR1 and CDR2 sequences are SQVTM and ANQGSEA. The CDR3 is made up of 12 amino acids. With 2 bases removed from V and 9 bases from J, the gap between germline ends came to 14 bases. CDR3 sequence: CSVERAGELQYF. The CDR3 DNA follows: TGCAGCGTTGAACGGGCAGGGGAGCTGCAGTACTTC.

This chain uses TRBV7-9 with TRBJ1-1; no reliable D call. There are 15 residues in the CDR3. The germline CDR1 and CDR2 sequences are SEHNR and FQNEAQ (reference sequence). The ends were cut back, 4 bases at V and 1 base at J, with 13 bases in the middle. This chain's CDR3 is CASSYLAGANTEAFF. The CDR3 DNA reads as TGTGCCAGCAGCTACCTAGCGGGAGCGAACACTGAAGCTTTCTTT.

The chain is built from TRBV2 and TRBJ1-5; a weak D match, TRBD1 (5 bases). Trimming took 4 bases from V and 5 from J, leaving 12 bases between them. Germline CDR1 reads SNHLY; CDR2 reads FYNNEI. The CDR3 consists of 14 residues. Here the CDR3 reads CASSGIRGHQPQHF. The CDR3 nucleotides read TGTGCCAGCAGTGGGATTAGGGGACATCAGCCCCAGCATTTT.

This clonotype has a count of ten or more. This chain links TRBV9 with TRBJ1-1, with D perhaps TRBD1 (6 bases). Germline V CDR1 and CDR2: SGDLS, YYNGEE. V lost 0 bases and J 5 bases, leaving 14 bases between the germline ends. The CDR3 runs to 15 residues. The CDR3 reads CASSVEPGAFTEAFF. DNA of the CDR3: TGTGCCAGCAGCGTAGAACCGGGGGCGTTTACTGAAGCTTTCTTT.